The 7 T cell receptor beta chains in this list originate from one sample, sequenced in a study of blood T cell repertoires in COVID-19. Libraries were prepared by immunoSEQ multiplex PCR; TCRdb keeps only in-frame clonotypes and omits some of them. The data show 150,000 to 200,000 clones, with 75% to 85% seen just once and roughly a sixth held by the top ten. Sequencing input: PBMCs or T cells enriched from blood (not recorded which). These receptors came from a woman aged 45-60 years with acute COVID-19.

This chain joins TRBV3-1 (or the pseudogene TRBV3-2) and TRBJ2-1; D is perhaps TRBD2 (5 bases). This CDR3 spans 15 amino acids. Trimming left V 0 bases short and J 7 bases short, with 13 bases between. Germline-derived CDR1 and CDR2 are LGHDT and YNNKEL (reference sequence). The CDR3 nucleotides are TGTGCCAGCAGCCAAGATCTTGGACTCAAAAATGAGCAGTTCTTC. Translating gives CASSQDLGLKNEQFF.

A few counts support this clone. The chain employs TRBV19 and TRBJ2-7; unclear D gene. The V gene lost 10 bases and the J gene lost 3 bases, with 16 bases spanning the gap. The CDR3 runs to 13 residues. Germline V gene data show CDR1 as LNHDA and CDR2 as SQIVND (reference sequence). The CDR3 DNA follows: TGTGCCACCCCCCCGCGGCAGTTCTACGAGCAGTACGTC. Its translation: CATPPRQFYEQYV.

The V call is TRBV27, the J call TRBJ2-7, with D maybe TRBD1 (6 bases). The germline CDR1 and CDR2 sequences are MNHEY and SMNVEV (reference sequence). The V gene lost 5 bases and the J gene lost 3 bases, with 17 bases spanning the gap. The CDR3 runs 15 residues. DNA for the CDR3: TGTGCCAGCAGTCTCTCGACAGGAGGAGACTACGAGCAGTACGTC. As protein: CASSLSTGGDYEQYV.

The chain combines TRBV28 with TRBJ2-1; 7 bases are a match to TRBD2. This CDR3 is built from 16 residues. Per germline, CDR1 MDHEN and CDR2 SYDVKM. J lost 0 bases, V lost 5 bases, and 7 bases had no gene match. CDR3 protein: CASSTRRGGSYNEQFF. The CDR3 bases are TGTGCCAGCAGTACCCGACGCGGGGGCTCCTACAATGAGCAGTTCTTC.

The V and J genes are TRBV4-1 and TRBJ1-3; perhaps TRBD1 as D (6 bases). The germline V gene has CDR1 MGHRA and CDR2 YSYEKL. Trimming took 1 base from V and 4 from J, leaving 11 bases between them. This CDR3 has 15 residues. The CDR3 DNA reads TGCGCCAGCAGCCAAGCCGGGACATACGGAAACACCATATATTTT. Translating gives CASSQAGTYGNTIYF.

The DNA of the CDR3 is TGTGCCATCGCCGGGCTCGGGAGATCAGATACGCAGTATTTT. It codes for CAIAGLGRSDTQYF. This rearrangement joins TRBV7-2 to TRBJ2-3, with D possibly TRBD2 on 6 matching bases. The CDR3 has 14 residues. Germline values: CDR1 SGHTA, CDR2 FQGNSA. Deletions cut 10 bases from V and 4 bases from J, with 18 bases between.

The CDR3 nucleotides are TGTGCCAGCAGTGAGGGCGCGTGGGCACTGATCGACGAAAAACTGTTTTTT. It yields the protein CASSEGAWALIDEKLFF. This rearrangement joins TRBV25-1 to TRBJ1-4; no firm D call. CDR1 and CDR2 (germline): MGHDK, SYGVNS. This CDR3 is built from 17 residues. V was clipped by 3 bases and J by 8 bases, with 22 bases between them.